This T cell receptor beta chain derives from a study of T cell responses to AZD1222 COVID-19 vaccine. Concerning this clone: Its antigen is not known.

Study-level results: Targeting of unmutated variant regions was reportedly seen in nearly half of spike-specific TCRs. Sampling captured repertoires only after the peak T cell response.

CDR1 is LGHNA and CDR2 is YSLEER in the germline V gene. The CDR3 totals 16 residues. Trimming cost V 0 bases and J 6 bases, with 15 bases left between them. The assay was immunoSEQ multiplex PCR, and TCRdb's table has in-frame clones only and misses some. The sample yields some 180,000 clones, 80% to 95% seen once. The source material was peripheral blood, sampled 28 days after the second dose of the MenACWY control vaccine. This chain joins TRBV4-3 and TRBJ2-1; D is possibly TRBD1 or TRBD2 (5 bases each). The sequence was obtained from an adult who received the MenACWY meningococcal vaccine as a control. DNA for the CDR3: TGCGCCAGCAGCCAAGACGAGGGGATTAGGACCAATGAGCAGTTCTTC. Protein product: CASSQDEGIRTNEQFF.